Following are 6 T cell receptor beta chains from one sample sequenced in a study of OX40 agonist ivuxolimab in advanced cancers. Repertoires were generated with immunoSEQ multiplex PCR, while TCRdb's copy carries only in-frame clones and drops some. The profile covers roughly 52,000 clones, with 77% appearing a single time and 5% to 6.5% taken by the ten largest. The source material was CD4+ or CD8+ T cells sorted from blood, sampled in a trial of the OX40 agonist ivuxolimab. The receptor set was obtained from an adult with an advanced solid tumor such as melanoma, head and neck, liver or kidney cancer.

The genes are TRBV30 and TRBJ2-7; TRBD2 matches at 13 bases. After removal of 4 bases from V and 4 bases from J, the junction contained 10 bases not matched to a gene. The CDR3 loop spans 16 amino acids. CDR1 and CDR2 from the germline V gene are GTSNPN and SVGIG (reference sequence). In DNA form, the CDR3 reads TGTGCCTGGACCCCGCGGACTAGCGGGAGAGTTTACGAGCAGTACTTC. The encoded protein is CAWTPRTSGRVYEQYF.

This clone was seen a handful of times. The rearrangement uses TRBV18 and TRBJ1-2; 7 nucleotides line up with TRBD1. With 4 bases clipped from V and 2 bases from J, the junction kept 4 bases outside the gene matches. The CDR3 contains 14 residues. CDR1 and CDR2 from the germline V gene are KGHSH and LQKENI. DNA of the CDR3: TGTGCCAGCTCACAAACGGGACAGAACTATGGCTACACCTTC. As protein: CASSQTGQNYGYTF.

This clone occurred a few times. The rearrangement joins TRBV7-9 to TRBJ1-1, with D possibly being TRBD1 (6 bases). V was trimmed by 5 bases and J by 1 base, leaving 8 bases between them. The CDR3 is made up of 13 amino acids. The germline CDR1 and CDR2 sequences are SEHNR and FQNEAQ (reference sequence). The CDR3 spells CASSLQGNTEAFF. CDR3 in DNA: TGTGCCAGCAGCCTACAGGGGAACACTGAAGCTTTCTTT.

The chain couples TRBV7-3 to TRBJ2-1; 8 bases map to TRBD2. This CDR3 has 16 amino acids. The J segment lost 4 bases and the V segment lost 2 bases, leaving 7 bases of the junction unmatched. CDR1 is SGHTA and CDR2 is FQGTGA in the germline V gene. CDR3 sequence (DNA): TGTGCCAGCAGCTTATCCGGGACTAGGAGTTACAATGAGCAGTTCTTC. Translating it yields CASSLSGTRSYNEQFF.

The chain combines TRBV19 with TRBJ1-2; 11 bases agree with TRBD1. Germline assignment: CDR1 LNHDA and CDR2 SQIVND (reference sequence). This CDR3 region has 15 residues. V dropped 7 bases and J dropped 4; count of bases not matched to a gene: 8. The CDR3 DNA is TGTGCCAGTACTCCCACGGGACAGGGGGGCTATGGCTACACCTTC. It yields the protein CASTPTGQGGYGYTF.

This chain links TRBV9 with TRBJ1-2; D gene uncertain. This CDR3 contains 12 residues. Germline assignment: CDR1 SGDLS and CDR2 YYNGEE. Trimming took off 0 bases at V and 8 bases at J, with 8 bases between the two ends. The CDR3 DNA reads as TGTGCCAGCAGCGTAGGACCGACGGGCTACACCTTC. It encodes CASSVGPTGYTF.